The 32 T cell receptor beta chains reported below all come from one sample, sequenced in a study of CD8 T cells in ankylosing spondylitis. Study-wide findings and caveats: Ankylosing spondylitis blood appeared to be characterized by a TCR beta motif of 7 to 9 highly homologous variants.

Their target antigens are unknown. TCRdb re-analysed the 5' RACE reads in MiXCR, keeping a single row per CDR3 protein. There are around 540,000 distinct CDR3 sequences in the sample; 10% to 15% occur only once, and under 7.5% lies in the top ten. The sequenced sample was blood, either unsorted or a sorted T cell fraction (not recorded which). The receptors were gathered from a male donor with ankylosing spondylitis.

This clonotype was seen more than once but under ten times. V is TRBV9 and J is TRBJ1-2, with TRBD1 identical over 9 bases. The junction had 7 bases not matched to a gene; V was cut back by 0 bases and J by 4 bases. Germline lookup yields CDR1 SGDLS and CDR2 YYNGEE. This CDR3 contains 16 residues. As DNA, the CDR3 is TGTGCCAGCAGCGTAGAGGGGACAGGGCGACGCTATGGCTACACCTTC. Its protein is CASSVEGTGRRYGYTF.

This clonotype was found a few times. The chain employs TRBV29-1 and TRBJ2-3, with D tentatively TRBD2 (5 bases). The germline gives CDR1 SQVTM, CDR2 ANQGSEA. Trimming removed 2 bases from V and 0 bases from J, with 9 bases in between. The CDR3 has 14 residues. This chain's CDR3 is CSVELGESTDTQYF. CDR3 nucleotide sequence: TGCAGCGTTGAACTGGGAGAGAGCACAGATACGCAGTATTTT.

The chain recombines TRBV5-4 with TRBJ2-7; TRBD2 aligns across 8 bases. Germline loops: CDR1 SGHNT, CDR2 YYREEE (reference sequence). V lost 5 bases, J lost 3 bases, and 13 bases stayed unmatched. This CDR3 has 16 amino acids. The CDR3: CASSPQPGTRFYEQYF. CDR3 DNA sequence: TGTGCCAGCAGTCCTCAACCCGGGACTAGGTTCTACGAGCAGTACTTC.

This clonotype was seen only a few times. The chain joins TRBV12-3 or TRBV12-4 to TRBJ1-1; D unresolved. There are 14 residues in the CDR3. The V and J ends lost 3 bases and 5 bases respectively, with 13 bases between them. CDR3 sequence (DNA): TGTGCCAGCAGTTTGGGCATAGGGAAAACTGAAGCTTTCTTT. Protein sequence: CASSLGIGKTEAFF.

This chain joins TRBV20-1 and TRBJ2-1, with 7 bases fitting TRBD2. CDR3 length: 19 amino acids. V gave up 0 bases and J gave up 2 bases; unmatched junction bases: 16. Germline values: CDR1 DFQATT, CDR2 SNEGSKA (reference sequence). This CDR3 is CSARDARREVSVPYNEQFF. Here the CDR3 DNA reads TGCAGTGCTAGAGACGCGCGACGGGAGGTCTCAGTGCCCTACAATGAGCAGTTCTTC.

This clonotype appeared a few times. CDR3 region: CASSLRPGTSYEQYF. CDR3 DNA sequence: TGTGCCAGCAGCCTTCGACCGGGAACCTCCTACGAGCAGTACTTC. V gene TRBV3-1 combines with J gene TRBJ2-7; possibly TRBD2 for D (5 bases). Germline CDR1 is LGHDT and CDR2 is YNNKEL (reference sequence). Trimming shortened V by 4 bases and J by 0 bases, and 13 bases separated the two germline ends. The CDR3 has 15 amino acids.

This clonotype was recorded at least ten times. CDR3 protein: CASSWRSRETQYF. The CDR3 DNA is TGTGCCAGCAGCTGGAGGAGTAGGGAGACCCAGTACTTC. This chain connects TRBV11-2 to TRBJ2-5, with TRBD2 as a possible D gene (5 bases). Looked up from germline, CDR1 is SGHAT and CDR2 is FQNNGV. Trimming stripped 4 bases from V and 5 bases from J, with 11 bases between. The CDR3 spans 13 residues.

The V call is TRBV29-1, the J call TRBJ1-2, with TRBD1 as a possible D gene (6 bases). This CDR3 is built from 16 residues. V was shortened by 3 bases and J by 2 bases, with 19 bases between the two germline ends. The germline CDR1 and CDR2 sequences are SQVTM and ANQGSEA. Here the CDR3 reads CSVERQAPENNYGYTF. The CDR3 DNA follows: TGCAGCGTTGAGAGACAGGCTCCGGAAAACAACTATGGCTACACCTTC.

This clonotype was observed many times. The J gene is TRBJ2-1, the V gene TRBV5-1; D possibly corresponds to TRBD2 (5 bases). Germline loops: CDR1 SGHRS, CDR2 YFSETQ. The CDR3 totals 15 residues. Trimming removed 4 bases at V and 4 bases at J, with 15 bases between. The CDR3 bases are TGCGCCAGCAGCCCTGGACTTAACCTTTACAATGAGCAGTTCTTC. Protein product: CASSPGLNLYNEQFF.

The chain couples TRBV6-1 to TRBJ2-5; perhaps TRBD1 as D (6 bases). The CDR3 is 16 amino acids. V lost 6 bases, J lost 5 bases, and 22 bases lay in between. Germline CDR1 MNHNS, CDR2 SASEGT. Here the CDR3 DNA reads TGTGCCAGCAGAACCCAGAGGGGACATCACTCGGAGACCCAGTACTTC. Translating it yields CASRTQRGHHSETQYF.

This clonotype was picked up a small number of times. J is TRBJ2-5 and V is TRBV29-1; 7 bases map to TRBD2. V shed 4 bases and J 2 bases; nucleotides not matched to a gene: 4. There are 13 residues in the CDR3. Germline CDR1 reads SQVTM; CDR2 reads ANQGSEA. CDR3 DNA sequence: TGCAGCGTTGCCCGGGGACTACAAGAGACCCAGTACTTC. Its translation is CSVARGLQETQYF.

The chain combines TRBV25-1 with TRBJ2-4, with 7 bases lining up with TRBD1. V trimming: 4 bases; J trimming: 8 bases; junction bases outside the gene matches: 11. The CDR3 spans 15 residues. Per germline, CDR1 MGHDK and CDR2 SYGVNS. DNA for the CDR3: TGTGCCAGCAGTGGGCCGACAGGGCCCTCGGACATTCAGTACTTC. Its translation is CASSGPTGPSDIQYF.

The table lists this clonotype with a count of one. The CDR3 is CASSPATGTEAQPQHF. CDR3 in DNA: TGTGCCAGCAGCCCCGCAACCGGGACAGAGGCTCAGCCCCAGCATTTT. The chain couples TRBV11-2 to TRBJ1-5; TRBD1 aligns across 7 bases. V shed 5 bases, J shed 6 bases, and the junction held 13 bases outside the gene matches. The CDR3 runs 16 residues. In germline, CDR1 is SGHAT, CDR2 FQNNGV.

This clonotype was counted many times. The chain employs TRBV20-1 and TRBJ2-1; TRBD1 might be the D (6 bases). Trimming cost V 3 bases and J 11 bases, with 14 bases left between them. The CDR3 extends over 12 amino acids. Per the germline V gene, CDR1 is DFQATT and CDR2 is SNEGSKA (reference sequence). CDR3 nucleotides: TGCAGTGCTAGGAGTTACGGACAGAAGCAGTTCTTC. Its protein is CSARSYGQKQFF.

Concerning this clonotype: A junction boundary mismatches the germline segment, possibly from a read error. V usage is TRBV5-1 and J usage is TRBJ1-2; 9 nucleotides match TRBD1. There are 14 residues in the CDR3. Germline V lookup: CDR1 SGHRS, CDR2 YFSETQ. CDR3 nucleotides: TGCGCCAGCAGCTTGAATGGACAGGGGTCTGGCGACACCTTC. Translated: CASSLNGQGSGDTF.

This clonotype was seen repeatedly, ten times or more. The chain couples TRBV20-1 to TRBJ2-3; D is unclear. Trimming stripped 6 bases from V and 9 bases from J, with 19 bases between. Germline CDR1 reads DFQATT; CDR2 reads SNEGSKA (reference sequence). The CDR3 has 13 amino acids. The CDR3 is CSAPLPGRDTQYF. As DNA, the CDR3 is TGCAGTGCACCCCTCCCTGGACGAGACACGCAGTATTTT.

This clonotype was observed a handful of times. The chain has TRBV6-1 and TRBJ1-5, with 10 bases aligning to TRBD1. With 8 bases clipped from V and 3 bases from J, the junction kept 7 bases outside the gene matches. The CDR3 covers 15 residues. Germline V gene data show CDR1 as MNHNS and CDR2 as SASEGT. CDR3: CASAGTGVDNQPQHF. The CDR3 DNA is TGTGCCAGCGCCGGGACAGGGGTTGACAATCAGCCCCAGCATTTT.

This clonotype was recorded many times. The chain is built from TRBV7-9 and TRBJ2-2; D perhaps matches TRBD2 (6 bases). This CDR3 has 15 amino acids. V lost 0 bases and J 4 bases, leaving 9 bases between the germline ends. Per germline, CDR1 SEHNR and CDR2 FQNEAQ (reference sequence). Here the CDR3 reads CASSLAGGVTGELFF. In nucleotides, the CDR3 is TGTGCCAGCAGCTTAGCGGGAGGAGTCACCGGGGAGCTGTTTTTT.

This chain links TRBV28 with TRBJ2-7, with 8 bases identical to TRBD1. J lost 0 bases, V lost 8 bases, and 0 bases had no gene match. This CDR3 is 12 amino acids long. Germline loops: CDR1 MDHEN, CDR2 SYDVKM. In nucleotides, the CDR3 is TGTGCCAGCGGACAGGGCTCCTACGAGCAGTACGTC. It codes for CASGQGSYEQYV.

This rearrangement joins TRBV5-6 to TRBJ2-1; 10 nucleotides match TRBD1. The trim removed 4 bases at V and 2 bases at J, leaving 9 bases unmatched. The germline CDR1 and CDR2 sequences are SGHDT and YYEEEE. The CDR3 contains 17 residues. CDR3 DNA sequence: TGTGCCAGCAGCCCCGGGACAGGGGCTGTAACCTACAATGAGCAGTTCTTC. It specifies CASSPGTGAVTYNEQFF.

The chain links TRBV19 to TRBJ1-5, with D tentatively TRBD1 (5 bases). Germline CDR1 and CDR2: LNHDA and SQIVND (reference sequence). The CDR3 loop spans 15 amino acids. V was pared by 7 bases and J by 4 bases, with 17 bases between. The CDR3 DNA follows: TGTGCCAGTATTAGAACTCAGGGTTTGAATCAGCCCCAGCATTTT. Translating gives CASIRTQGLNQPQHF.

J is TRBJ2-1 and V is TRBV30; 9 positions match TRBD2. The CDR3 has 15 residues. Germline CDR1 reads GTSNPN; CDR2 reads SVGIG (reference sequence). V lost 3 bases to trimming and J lost 8 bases; unmatched junction nucleotides: 11. The DNA for the CDR3 is TGTGCCTGGAGCCCGATCCGCGGGAGGGGGGATGAGCAGTTCTTC. Its translation: CAWSPIRGRGDEQFF.

This clonotype was seen a handful of times. The V and J genes are TRBV20-1 and TRBJ2-3, with 10 bases matching TRBD2. The ends lost 0 bases at V and 6 bases at J; junction bases unmatched: 9. There are 16 residues in the CDR3. Germline lookup yields CDR1 DFQATT and CDR2 SNEGSKA (reference sequence). The CDR3 sequence is CSARDPLAGERDTQYF. Here the CDR3 DNA reads TGCAGTGCTAGAGATCCGCTAGCGGGAGAGAGGGATACGCAGTATTTT.

The rearrangement links TRBV5-1 to TRBJ2-1, with D perhaps assigned TRBD1 or TRBD2 (5 bases each). Trimming took 0 bases from V and 2 from J, leaving 9 bases between them. CDR3 length: 15 residues. Germline V gives CDR1 SGHRS, CDR2 YFSETQ. As DNA, the CDR3 is TGCGCCAGCAGCTTGGAGGGGACGCCCTACAATGAGCAGTTCTTC. This sequence encodes CASSLEGTPYNEQFF.

This clonotype has a handful of counts. The genes are TRBV9 and TRBJ2-2; the D is unclear. V lost 0 bases and J 10 bases, leaving 16 bases between the germline ends. The CDR3 covers 15 residues. Per the germline V gene, CDR1 is SGDLS and CDR2 is YYNGEE. CDR3 protein: CASSVGFLFSVELFF. The CDR3, as DNA: TGTGCCAGCAGCGTAGGGTTTCTCTTCAGTGTGGAGCTGTTTTTT.

The chain carries TRBV5-1 and TRBJ2-7; perhaps D is TRBD1 or TRBD2 (5 bases each). V lost 2 bases and J 5 bases, leaving 8 bases between the germline ends. The CDR3 contains 12 residues. The germline V gene encodes CDR1 SGHRS and CDR2 YFSETQ. CDR3 nucleotide sequence: TGCGCCAGCAGCTTCGGGGCCAACGAGCAGTACTTC. Its translation is CASSFGANEQYF.

The chain combines TRBV5-6 with TRBJ2-1; 7 positions match TRBD1. The J segment lost 8 bases and the V segment lost 4 bases, leaving 9 bases of the junction unmatched. This CDR3 has 14 residues. Germline CDR1 and CDR2: SGHDT and YYEEEE. CDR3: CASSRDRPGDEQFF. The CDR3 nucleotides are TGTGCCAGCAGCCGGGACAGACCGGGCGATGAGCAGTTCTTC.

This clonotype was seen repeatedly, ten times or more. The chain is built from TRBV20-1 and TRBJ2-1; TRBD1 is a possible D gene (6 bases). CDR1 and CDR2 from the germline V gene are DFQATT and SNEGSKA (reference sequence). This CDR3 is built from 13 residues. Trimming removed 0 bases from V and 8 bases from J, with 11 bases in between. CDR3 protein: CSARDGTPDEQFF. The CDR3 bases are TGCAGTGCTAGAGATGGGACACCGGATGAGCAGTTCTTC.

The chain has TRBV6-1 and TRBJ2-1, with 10 nucleotides matching TRBD1. CDR1 and CDR2 from the germline V gene are MNHNS and SASEGT. The CDR3 has 14 residues. Trimming removed 7 bases from V and 8 bases from J; junction bases left unmatched: 8. CDR3 sequence: CASTRQGAKHEQFF. CDR3 sequence (DNA): TGTGCCAGCACCAGACAGGGGGCAAAACATGAGCAGTTCTTC.

The sample holds a few counts of this clonotype. The chain employs TRBV5-1 and TRBJ2-5, with D tentatively TRBD1 (6 bases). The V end was cut by 5 bases, the J end by 2 bases, with 16 bases between. The CDR3 consists of 15 residues. In germline, CDR1 is SGHRS, CDR2 YFSETQ. The CDR3 here is CASSSTGSSQETQYF. The CDR3 DNA follows: TGCGCCAGCAGTTCTACAGGGAGTTCACAAGAGACCCAGTACTTC.

V usage is TRBV7-9 and J usage is TRBJ2-1; no firm D call. Germline values: CDR1 SEHNR, CDR2 FQNEAQ (reference sequence). CDR3 length: 16 residues. Deletions cut 1 base from V and 3 bases from J, with 13 bases between. CDR3 region: CASSLVGTTNYNEQFF. CDR3 bases: TGTGCCAGCAGCTTAGTAGGAACTACGAACTACAATGAGCAGTTCTTC.

The CDR3 here is CSASRDTATNEKLFF. For the CDR3, the DNA is TGCAGCGCGTCCCGGGACACCGCGACTAATGAAAAACTGTTTTTT. This rearrangement joins TRBV29-1 to TRBJ1-4; D may be TRBD1 (6 bases). V shed 7 bases and J shed 2 bases, with 17 bases lying between them. Germline loops: CDR1 SQVTM, CDR2 ANQGSEA. This CDR3 spans 15 amino acids.